The rows below give T cell receptor beta chains drawn from one sample of a study of PD-1 blockade in classical Hodgkin lymphoma. Sequencing used immunoSEQ multiplex PCR; TCRdb keeps in-frame clones, though not all of them. The table has some 100,000 clones, approximately 92% seen once. This material consisted of peripheral blood mononuclear cells (PBMCs), taken at baseline. The receptors stem from a human donor with classical Hodgkin lymphoma. The CDR3 runs from the conserved cysteine through the conserved F or W. D genes are given only for firm matches. Size is omitted from some rows. Given values are once, few, many or a class for expanded clones.

v_call	d_call	clone_size	j_call	cdr3_nt	cdr3_aa
TRBV4-1	TRBD1	.	TRBJ1-5	TGCGCCAGCAGCCCCCCCCAGGGGGCGCCTCAGCCCCAGCATTTT	CASSPPQGAPQPQHF
TRBV7-9	TRBD2	.	TRBJ2-2	TGTGCCAGCAGACCCCTAGCGGCGAACACCGGGGAGCTGTTTTTT	CASRPLAANTGELFF
TRBV28	.	.	TRBJ2-2	TGTGCCAGCAGGCCCTTCCCGGGACCAACCACCGGGGAGCTGTTTTTT	CASRPFPGPTTGELFF
TRBV5-1	TRBD2	.	TRBJ2-7	TGCGCCAGCAGCTGGAGCGGGAGCTCCTACGAGCAGTACTTC	CASSWSGSSYEQYF
TRBV5-4	.	.	TRBJ2-2	TGTGCCAGCAGCTTCGTAGACACCGGGGAGCTGTTTTTT	CASSFVDTGELFF
TRBV28	TRBD1	.	TRBJ1-4	TGTGCCAGCAGTTGGGGACAGGGGGCGATGGCTAATGAAAAACTGTTTTTT	CASSWGQGAMANEKLFF
TRBV28	TRBD1	once	TRBJ1-4	TGTGCCAGCAGTTCTACAGGGGACCTTGGTAATGAAAAACTGTTTTTT	CASSSTGDLGNEKLFF
TRBV12-5	.	.	TRBJ2-3	TGTGCTAGTGGTTTGGCTCCGCTAGATACGCAGTATTTT	CASGLAPLDTQYF
TRBV11-1	TRBD2	.	TRBJ2-7	TGTGCCACGGGCAGGACTAGCGGGAGTGCCGAGCAGTACTTC	CATGRTSGSAEQYF
TRBV28	.	.	TRBJ1-5	TGTGCCAGCAGTTTAGGGTTCCGGTGGGGGGGGGCGCGGAGAAGCCAGCCCCAGCATTTT	CASSLGFRWGGARRSQPQHF
TRBV4-1	.	.	TRBJ2-5	TGCGCCAGCAGCCAAGAACGGGAGACCCAGTACTTC	CASSQERETQYF
TRBV13	TRBD2	.	TRBJ2-1	TGTGCCAGCAGCGCACTAGCGGGGCTCAATGAGCAGTTCTTC	CASSALAGLNEQFF
TRBV11-2	.	.	TRBJ2-1	TGTGCCAGCAGCTTGGCTACTTTTATCGCCAATGAGCAGTTCTTC	CASSLATFIANEQFF
TRBV30	TRBD2	.	TRBJ2-1	TGTGCCTGGATTCCGGGACTAACCTACAATGAGCAGTTCTTC	CAWIPGLTYNEQFF
TRBV12-5	TRBD1	.	TRBJ2-2	TGTGCTAGTGGTTCTTCCACAGGGGTGAAGGTTCACACCGGGGAGCTGTTTTTT	CASGSSTGVKVHTGELFF
TRBV6-5	.	.	TRBJ2-7	TGTGCCAGCAGGACCTCGGACTTCTCCTACGAGCAGTACTTC	CASRTSDFSYEQYF
TRBV7-9	TRBD2	.	TRBJ2-5	TGTGCCAGCAGCTTGGGGACTAGCGGGACGGAGACCCAGTACTTC	CASSLGTSGTETQYF
TRBV2	.	.	TRBJ1-5	TGTGCCAGCAGTAACAGATCCTATAGCAATCAGCCCCAGCATTTT	CASSNRSYSNQPQHF
TRBV6-1	.	.	TRBJ1-2	TGTGCCAGCAGCTTGGCAGGGGGCTACACCTTC	CASSLAGGYTF
TRBV30	.	.	TRBJ2-1	TGTGCCTGGGGACGGATAGGGATCGACAATGAGCAGTTCTTC	CAWGRIGIDNEQFF
TRBV27	TRBD1	once	TRBJ2-1	TGTGCCAGCAGTTTAGAGACAGGGGGTCACAATGAGCAGTTCTTC	CASSLETGGHNEQFF
TRBV29-1	.	few	TRBJ2-7	TGCAGCGCCTTATTGACAGGGAGAGGGGGGTACTACGAGCAGTACTTC	CSALLTGRGGYYEQYF
TRBV6-1	TRBD1	.	TRBJ2-2	TGTGCCAGCAGTGGGGACAGGAGAGGGGAGCTGTTTTTT	CASSGDRRGELFF
TRBV29-1	TRBD2	.	TRBJ2-5	TGCAGCCACCGGGGCGAGACCGGGACTAGCGGAGAGACCCAGTACTTC	CSHRGETGTSGETQYF
TRBV15	TRBD1	.	TRBJ2-3	TGTGCCACCAGCGTACAACAGGGGTTCGGCACAGATACGCAGTATTTT	CATSVQQGFGTDTQYF
TRBV30	.	once	TRBJ2-7	TGTGCCTGGAGTGCGGGCCCAACGGTCGACGAGCAGTACTTC	CAWSAGPTVDEQYF
TRBV11-1	.	.	TRBJ2-7	TGTGCCAGCAGCTTAGCGGCGGGTCACTACGAGCAGTACTTC	CASSLAAGHYEQYF
TRBV10-3	TRBD1	.	TRBJ1-3	TGTGCCATCAGCCACACTGGACAGGCCCCGGGGGGAAACACCATATATTTT	CAISHTGQAPGGNTIYF
TRBV7-9	.	.	TRBJ2-7	TGTGCCAGCAGCTTATTCTACGAGCAGTACTTC	CASSLFYEQYF
TRBV11-2	TRBD1	.	TRBJ2-7	TGTGCCAGCAGCTTGAGTTTCCAGGGGGCCGGCGAGCAGTACTTC	CASSLSFQGAGEQYF
TRBV21-1	.	.	TRBJ1-1	TGTGCCAGCAGCACCCTAGCTATAAATGGGACTGTGGGAAAGACTGAAGCTTTCTTT	CASSTLAINGTVGKTEAFF
TRBV5-1	TRBD1	.	TRBJ2-5	TGCGCCAGCAGCTGGGCAGGGGGCGCAGAAGAGACCCAGTACTTC	CASSWAGGAEETQYF
TRBV5-1	.	.	TRBJ2-7	TGCGCCAGCAGTCTCGCGGTGAAGTCCTACGAGCAGTACTTC	CASSLAVKSYEQYF
TRBV27	.	.	TRBJ1-2	TGTGCCAGCAGCCTGAAACTATGGGGGGTTTATGGCTACACCTTC	CASSLKLWGVYGYTF
TRBV7-2	TRBD2	once	TRBJ2-1	TGTGCCAGCTCCTCGCTAGCGGGAATTGGTGAGCAGTTCTTC	CASSSLAGIGEQFF
TRBV7-8	.	.	TRBJ2-7	TGTGCCAGCAGCCCGGGACGGTTCTCCTACGAGCAGTACTTC	CASSPGRFSYEQYF
TRBV28	.	.	TRBJ2-1	TGTGCCAGCCTCAGCGGTTACAATGAGCAGTTCTTC	CASLSGYNEQFF
TRBV7-8	TRBD1	.	TRBJ1-2	TGTGCCAGCAGCTTAGTGGGGGGACAGCCAGTTAACTATGGCTACACCTTC	CASSLVGGQPVNYGYTF
TRBV27	TRBD2	.	TRBJ2-1	TGTGCCAGCAGTCCGCTAGGGACTAGCGGGAGCATACTCACCTACAATGAGCAGTTCTTC	CASSPLGTSGSILTYNEQFF
TRBV11-2	TRBD1	.	TRBJ2-3	TGTGCCAGCAGCTTTGTTACGGCAGGGGGAGATACGCAGTATTTT	CASSFVTAGGDTQYF
TRBV29-1	TRBD1	.	TRBJ2-7	TGCAGCGTTGCTTATTGGGACAGCTACGAGCAGTACTTC	CSVAYWDSYEQYF
TRBV27	TRBD1	.	TRBJ1-1	TGTGCCAGCAGGGGACAGGGGGTGGGCACTGAAGCTTTCTTT	CASRGQGVGTEAFF
TRBV7-9	.	.	TRBJ2-3	TGTGCCAGCAGGGGCTGGGGAGGAACAGATACGCAGTATTTT	CASRGWGGTDTQYF
TRBV28	TRBD2	.	TRBJ2-1	TGTGCCAGTCAAACTGTTGGCGGGAGGGCCCTCTACAATGAGCAGTTCTTC	CASQTVGGRALYNEQFF
TRBV25-1	.	.	TRBJ1-1	TGTGCCAGCAGTGTGGGGACGATCACTGAAGCTTTCTTT	CASSVGTITEAFF
TRBV5-1	.	.	TRBJ2-3	TGCGCCAGCAGCTTGGCCGGGGGTAGCCCAGCCCCAGATACGCAGTATTTT	CASSLAGGSPAPDTQYF
TRBV2	.	.	TRBJ1-2	TGTGCCAGCAGCGTTCAGTATTCTAACTATGGCTACACCTTC	CASSVQYSNYGYTF
TRBV7-2	TRBD1	.	TRBJ1-1	TGTGCCAGCAGCTTCCCAGGGGGCCGAGGCACTGAAGCTTTCTTT	CASSFPGGRGTEAFF
TRBV9	.	.	TRBJ2-2	TGTGCCAGCAGCCTTGATAGGACTATCCCGAACACCGGGGAGCTGTTTTTT	CASSLDRTIPNTGELFF
TRBV5-3	.	.	TRBJ2-7	TGTGCCAGAAGCCCCAGACTAGGGAAACCCTACGAGCAGTACTTC	CARSPRLGKPYEQYF
TRBV2	.	.	TRBJ2-1	TGTGCCAGCATTATTAGGGCCTATGAGCAGTTCTTC	CASIIRAYEQFF
TRBV6-4	.	.	TRBJ1-1	TGTGCCAGCAGGCCGAATGTGAACACTGAAGCTTTCTTT	CASRPNVNTEAFF
TRBV19	.	.	TRBJ1-1	TGTGCCAGTAGTATATCGAGGGTAGGGTACGCTTTCTTT	CASSISRVGYAFF
TRBV5-1	TRBD1	once	TRBJ1-2	TGCGCCAGCAAAATTACAGGGGGTAACTATGGCTACACCTTC	CASKITGGNYGYTF
TRBV7-7	.	.	TRBJ2-3	TGTGCTAGCAGCTTAGAGGCGGGCCCCACAGATACGCAGTATTTT	CASSLEAGPTDTQYF